Below, 30 T cell receptor beta chains from the same sample are listed, as sequenced in a study of T cells in Graves' hyperthyroidism and ophthalmopathy. Amplification targeted TCR beta CDR3 regions from RNA transcripts. When the TCR CDR3 underwent first-round RT-PCR, the HTBI primer set was used. Via MiXCR, TCRdb re-called the multiplex PCR reads, giving one row per CDR3 protein. The sample gives approximately 400,000 distinct CDR3 sequences, approximately 13% of which show up once; about 10% is in the top ten. The sample comprised blood. The receptors derive from a woman aged 60 to 75 with Graves' hyperthyroidism.

This clonotype has at least ten counts. The rearrangement links TRBV5-1 to TRBJ1-1, with D tentatively TRBD1 (5 bases). This CDR3 is 13 amino acids long. In germline, CDR1 is SGHRS, CDR2 YFSETQ. Deletions cut 5 bases from V and 3 bases from J, with 11 bases between. The CDR3, as DNA: TGCGCCAGCAGACCTGGGACTTACACTGAAGCTTTCTTT. Its protein is CASRPGTYTEAFF. Drawing the rest from reference TRBV5-1 and TRBJ1-1, the complete variable domain is KAGVTQTPRYLIKTRGQQVTLSCSPISGHRSVSWYQQTPGQGLQFLFEYFSETQRNKGNFPGRFSGRQFSNSRSEMNVSTLELGDSALYLCASRPGTYTEAFFGQGTRLTVV.

This clonotype was recorded at least ten times. J is TRBJ2-5 and V is TRBV30; D ambiguous. The germline V gene encodes CDR1 GTSNPN and CDR2 SVGIG (reference sequence). This CDR3 is built from 11 residues. Trimming shortened V by 4 bases and J by 4 bases, and 7 bases separated the two germline ends. As DNA, the CDR3 is TGTGCCTGGATGAGTGGAGAGACCCAGTACTTC. This translates into CAWMSGETQYF.

A few counts support this clonotype. The V call is TRBV30, the J call TRBJ1-5; no clear D gene. The CDR3 totals 14 residues. Germline values: CDR1 GTSNPN, CDR2 SVGIG (reference sequence). V dropped 3 bases and J dropped 7 bases, with 16 bases sitting between them. The CDR3 loop is CAWSETTSGQPQHF. For the CDR3, the DNA is TGTGCCTGGAGCGAGACCACCTCAGGACAGCCCCAGCATTTT. The whole variable domain, remainder taken from reference TRBV30 and TRBJ1-5, is SQTIHQWPATLVQPVGSPLSLECTVEGTSNPNLYWYRQAAGRGLQLLFYSVGIGQISSEVPQNLSASRPQDRQFILSSKKLLLSDSGFYLCAWSETTSGQPQHFGDGTRLSIL.

The table lists this clonotype with many counts. One end of the junction varies from germline; a read error may be responsible. J is TRBJ2-5 and V is TRBV7-7, with 7 nucleotides matching TRBD2. The germline gives CDR1 SSHAT, CDR2 FNYEAQ (reference sequence). The CDR3 loop spans 16 amino acids. The CDR3 loop is CASSSAGGGVGETQYF. CDR3 sequence (DNA): TGTGCTAGCAGCTCCGCGGGCGGGGGAGTGGGCGAGACCCAGTACTTC.

There are many counts of this clonotype. V is TRBV3-1 and J is TRBJ2-7; D remains ambiguous. The CDR3 sequence is 16 residues long. V was pared by 1 base and J by 0 bases, with 13 bases between. The germline V gene has CDR1 LGHDT and CDR2 YNNKEL (reference sequence). This CDR3 reads CASSQGFGLRSYEQYF. DNA for the CDR3: TGTGCCAGCAGCCAAGGTTTTGGGCTTCGCTCCTACGAGCAGTACTTC.

V gene TRBV27 combines with J gene TRBJ1-6; no firm D call. Germline CDR1 and CDR2: MNHEY and SMNVEV (reference sequence). This CDR3 has 13 residues. Trimming removed 7 bases from V and 5 bases from J, with 9 bases in between. CDR3 amino acids: CASKTRNNSPLHF. CDR3 nucleotide sequence: TGTGCCAGCAAGACACGAAATAATTCACCCCTCCACTTT.

The V call is TRBV5-6, the J call TRBJ2-2; D unclear. The CDR3 length is 14 residues. CDR1 and CDR2 from the germline V gene are SGHDT and YYEEEE. V gave up 10 bases and J gave up 4 bases, with 17 bases separating them. The CDR3 is CASKAEVSTGELFF. The DNA for the CDR3 is TGTGCCTCAAAGGCTGAAGTTTCCACCGGGGAGCTGTTTTTT.

The chain uses TRBV24-1 and TRBJ2-1; tentative D call: TRBD1 (6 bases). The CDR3 totals 15 residues. Germline loops: CDR1 KGHDR, CDR2 SFDVKD. V was clipped by 5 bases and J by 4 bases, with 14 bases between them. The CDR3 protein is CATSGQGSLYNEQFF. The CDR3 DNA is TGTGCCACCAGTGGTCAGGGGTCCCTTTACAATGAGCAGTTCTTC.

The CDR3 spells CASSIAGVSSYEQYF. The CDR3 DNA reads TGTGCCAGTAGTATTGCGGGTGTGAGCTCCTACGAGCAGTACTTC. The V and J genes are TRBV19 and TRBJ2-7; maybe TRBD2 (5 bases). Looked up from germline, CDR1 is LNHDA and CDR2 is SQIVND (reference sequence). Deletions cut 3 bases from V and 0 bases from J, with 12 bases between. CDR3 length: 15 residues.

This clonotype has more than one count but fewer than ten. Since a much larger clone is just one base distant, this may be a read error. The rearrangement joins TRBV28 to TRBJ2-7, with a possible D match to TRBD2 (5 bases). Germline V gene sequence: CDR1 MDHEN, CDR2 SYDVKM. Trimming cost V 9 bases and J 3 bases, with 15 bases left between them. CDR3 length: 13 residues. Here the CDR3 reads CASTSGIFYEQYF. The DNA of the CDR3 is TGTGCCAGTACATCGGGAATCTTCTACGAGCAGTACTTC.

This clonotype was found many times. The gene calls are TRBV3-1 and TRBJ2-3, with TRBD2 as a possible D gene (5 bases). From germline, CDR1 is LGHDT and CDR2 YNNKEL (reference sequence). The CDR3 sequence is 15 residues long. Trimming removed 4 bases at V and 3 bases at J, with 14 bases between. The CDR3 spells CASSRTGRVTDTQYF. The CDR3 region has the DNA TGTGCCAGCAGCCGAACTGGGAGAGTTACAGATACGCAGTATTTT.

This clonotype was seen ten or more times. The chain employs TRBV7-9 and TRBJ1-1; TRBD1 might be the D (5 bases). The length of the CDR3 is 13 residues. Germline lookup yields CDR1 SEHNR and CDR2 FQNEAQ (reference sequence). V gave up 2 bases and J gave up 6 bases, with 10 bases separating them. For the CDR3, the DNA is TGTGCCAGCAGCTTACAGGGAGGATCTGAAGCTTTCTTT. Its translation is CASSLQGGSEAFF.

The rearrangement links TRBV6-1 to TRBJ2-2; weak D call: TRBD2 (5 bases). Per the germline V gene, CDR1 is MNHNS and CDR2 is SASEGT. The length of the CDR3 is 15 residues. V lost 1 base to trimming and J lost 6 bases, with 12 bases between them. The CDR3 spells CASSEDPVGAGELFF. CDR3 nucleotides: TGTGCCAGCAGTGAAGATCCAGTGGGAGCCGGGGAGCTGTTTTTT.

This clonotype was seen more than once but under ten times. In DNA, the CDR3 is TGTGCCAGCAGTGATGTAAGACAGGGGGCCTCTGGGGCCAACGTCCTGACTTTC. This translates into CASSDVRQGASGANVLTF. The chain is built from TRBV25-1 and TRBJ2-6, with 10 bases identical to TRBD1. The CDR3 length is 18 residues. CDR1 and CDR2 from the germline V gene are MGHDK and SYGVNS. Trimming at V came to 3 bases and at J to 0 bases, leaving 5 bases not matched to a gene.

In its sample, this clonotype was seen many times. The rearrangement uses TRBV10-3 and TRBJ2-1, with D unclear. There are 13 residues in the CDR3. The germline V gene has CDR1 ENHRY and CDR2 SYGVKD. Trimming shortened V by 0 bases and J by 7 bases, and 7 bases separated the two germline ends. The CDR3 coding sequence is TGTGCCATCAGTGAGTCGATTCGGAATGAGCAGTTCTTC. Translation: CAISESIRNEQFF.

This clonotype appeared a few times. This chain links TRBV5-6 with TRBJ2-6; D is ambiguous. V shed 0 bases and J shed 0 bases, with 10 bases lying between them. Germline CDR1 and CDR2: SGHDT and YYEEEE. The CDR3 has 17 residues. This CDR3 reads CASSLGRIPSGANVLTF. CDR3 DNA: TGTGCCAGCAGCTTGGGCAGGATCCCCTCTGGGGCCAACGTCCTGACTTTC.

The V and J genes are TRBV3-1 and TRBJ2-1; 8 bases match TRBD2. The junction had 14 bases not matched to a gene; V was cut back by 1 base and J by 9 bases. The germline V gene has CDR1 LGHDT and CDR2 YNNKEL (reference sequence). The CDR3 loop spans 17 amino acids. In nucleotides, the CDR3 is TGTGCCAGCAGCCAAGGCACTGCGGGAGCGGGGGCCGGTGAGCAGTTCTTC. This gives the protein CASSQGTAGAGAGEQFF.

V usage is TRBV12-3 or TRBV12-4 and J usage is TRBJ2-7; 8 bases fit TRBD1. This CDR3 contains 17 residues. J lost 5 bases, V lost 5 bases, and 17 bases had no gene match. Here the CDR3 reads CASSRLSPWDRSHEQYF. The CDR3 DNA sequence: TGTGCCAGCAGTCGCTTATCCCCCTGGGACAGGTCCCACGAGCAGTACTTC.

In this sample, this clonotype turned up many times. The V gene is TRBV12-3 or TRBV12-4, the J gene TRBJ1-1, with 7 bases that match TRBD1. The CDR3 runs 13 residues. The ends lost 6 bases at V and 6 bases at J; junction bases unmatched: 7. For the CDR3, the DNA is TGTGCCAGCAGCTTCTCCCAGGGGGCTGAAGCTTTCTTT. Translation gives CASSFSQGAEAFF.

The chain joins TRBV6-5 to TRBJ2-7; D could derive from TRBD1 or TRBD2 (5 bases each). CDR3 length: 17 amino acids. Trimming took off 2 bases at V and 0 bases at J, with 17 bases between the two ends. The germline V gene has CDR1 MNHEY and CDR2 SVGAGI. CDR3 amino acids: CASSYGGPLGDSYEQYF. The CDR3 DNA follows: TGTGCCAGCAGTTACGGTGGACCACTAGGGGACTCCTACGAGCAGTACTTC.

Many counts were recorded for this clonotype. This chain uses TRBV7-9 with TRBJ1-1, with TRBD1 as a possible D gene (5 bases). The CDR3 length is 12 residues. V was pared by 8 bases and J by 0 bases, with 7 bases between. From germline, CDR1 is SEHNR and CDR2 FQNEAQ (reference sequence). This CDR3 is CASGRVNTEAFF. CDR3 nucleotide sequence: TGTGCCAGCGGCAGGGTGAACACTGAAGCTTTCTTT.

The sample holds many counts of this clonotype. The rearrangement uses TRBV4-1 and TRBJ2-7, with D perhaps TRBD1 (5 bases). The CDR3 length is 14 residues. V lost 1 base and J 6 bases, leaving 13 bases between the germline ends. Germline V CDR1 and CDR2: MGHRA, YSYEKL. The CDR3 here is CASSQGAQGGEQYF. CDR3 in DNA: TGCGCCAGCAGCCAAGGGGCGCAGGGCGGCGAGCAGTACTTC.

This clonotype was counted only a few times. The chain recombines TRBV19 with TRBJ2-2; the match to TRBD1 covers 10 bases. Looked up from germline, CDR1 is LNHDA and CDR2 is SQIVND (reference sequence). CDR3 length: 15 amino acids. Losses at the gene ends were 7 bases for V and 6 bases for J; bases not matched to a gene: 8. The CDR3 is CASNPDRGRAGELFF. As DNA, the CDR3 is TGTGCCAGTAATCCCGACAGGGGGCGGGCCGGGGAGCTGTTTTTT.

At least ten counts were recorded for this clonotype. The chain combines TRBV10-3 with TRBJ1-1; D possibly corresponds to TRBD1 (5 bases). The CDR3 has 14 amino acids. Trimming took 6 bases from V and 0 from J, leaving 11 bases between them. Germline V gene data show CDR1 as ENHRY and CDR2 as SYGVKD. The CDR3 DNA is TGTGCCATCAGGACGGCACAGGTGAACACTGAAGCTTTCTTT. This codes for CAIRTAQVNTEAFF.

This clonotype was seen at least ten times. The V call is TRBV3-1, the J call TRBJ2-3; tentatively, D is TRBD1 (5 bases). The CDR3 totals 16 residues. Germline V lookup: CDR1 LGHDT, CDR2 YNNKEL (reference sequence). V lost 1 base, J lost 0 bases, and 11 bases lay in between. CDR3 sequence: CASSQVPGLSTDTQYF. The CDR3 region has the DNA TGTGCCAGCAGCCAAGTTCCAGGGCTGAGCACAGATACGCAGTATTTT.

There are many counts of this clonotype. CDR3 DNA: TGCAGTGCAGTAGCGGGAACTGGAAACACCATATATTTT. This translates into CSAVAGTGNTIYF. The V call is TRBV20-1, the J call TRBJ1-3, with D hard to call. The CDR3 has 13 amino acids. Germline values: CDR1 DFQATT, CDR2 SNEGSKA (reference sequence). The germline V and J ends were trimmed by 6 bases and 2 bases, with 11 bases remaining between them.

This clonotype has at least ten counts. This sequence joins TRBV30 and TRBJ1-1, with a weak D call TRBD1 (6 bases). This CDR3 is built from 14 residues. Per the germline V gene, CDR1 is GTSNPN and CDR2 is SVGIG (reference sequence). V was pared by 4 bases and J by 1 base, with 13 bases between. The CDR3 bases are TGTGCCTGGACCGGACAGACTTCGAACACTGAAGCTTTCTTT. Protein product: CAWTGQTSNTEAFF.

This clonotype was recorded many times. The chain's CDR3 is CSAITRLINEQFF. CDR3 DNA sequence: TGCAGTGCTATCACCCGCCTAATCAATGAGCAGTTCTTC. The chain links TRBV20-1 to TRBJ2-1; D is unclear. V dropped 4 bases and J dropped 6 bases, with 13 bases sitting between them. The CDR3 sequence is 13 residues long. Germline lookup yields CDR1 DFQATT and CDR2 SNEGSKA (reference sequence).

This clonotype was seen repeatedly, ten times or more. The chain recombines TRBV7-2 with TRBJ1-5; D call uncertain. CDR1 and CDR2 from the germline V gene are SGHTA and FQGNSA. V was clipped by 5 bases and J by 0 bases, with 8 bases between them. The CDR3 is made up of 14 amino acids. The CDR3 here is CASSGVASNQPQHF. DNA of the CDR3: TGTGCCAGCAGCGGGGTGGCTAGCAATCAGCCCCAGCATTTT.

Notes on this clonotype: It may be a read error: a sequence one base away is much more abundant. The V call is TRBV18, the J call TRBJ2-7; D remains ambiguous. This CDR3 contains 11 residues. The germline V gene encodes CDR1 KGHSH and CDR2 LQKENI. Trimming left V 2 bases short and J 7 bases short, with 6 bases between. The CDR3 sequence is CASSPEVEQYF. For the CDR3, the DNA is TGTGCCAGCTCACCAGAGGTTGAGCAGTACTTC.